Listed below are T cell receptor beta chains from one sample, sequenced in a study of EBV T-cell therapy then PD-1 blockade in nasopharyngeal carcinoma. These receptors lack a known antigen. The table came from immunoSEQ multiplex PCR; TCRdb's copy has only in-frame clones and leaves some out. Here the sample spans about 23,000 clones, 84% being singletons. The sample here was CD8+ T cells from blood, taken around day 60 from a patient whose treatment included autologous EBV-specific T cells and nivolumab. The origin of the receptors is a man in his forties with nasopharyngeal carcinoma. The CDR3 runs from the conserved cysteine through the conserved F or W. Each record gives: clone size, D gene, V gene, J gene, CDR3 protein, CDR3 DNA. A D gene is named only where the DNA matches it firmly. Not every row has a clone size; where given, it reads once, few, many or a size class.

.	.	TRBV7-9	TRBJ1-4	CASSFLVTRAYEKLFF	TGTGCCAGCAGCTTTTTAGTTACCAGGGCTTATGAAAAACTGTTTTTT
once	TRBD1	TRBV7-8	TRBJ2-1	CASSLGTGGNEQFF	TGTGCCAGCAGCTTAGGGACAGGGGGCAATGAGCAGTTCTTC
.	TRBD2	TRBV13	TRBJ2-2	CASSWTSGGFTGELFF	TGTGCCAGCAGCTGGACTAGCGGGGGGTTCACCGGGGAGCTGTTTTTT
.	TRBD1	TRBV27	TRBJ1-5	CASSPWTGRNQPQHF	TGTGCCAGCAGTCCCTGGACAGGTCGGAATCAGCCCCAGCATTTT
.	.	TRBV6-5	TRBJ2-2	CASSYEGWNTGELFF	TGTGCCAGCAGTTACGAGGGCTGGAACACCGGGGAGCTGTTTTTT
once	TRBD2	TRBV4-3	TRBJ2-7	CASSLKRGGYEQYF	TGCGCCAGCAGCCTCAAGCGGGGGGGCTACGAGCAGTACTTC
.	.	TRBV13	TRBJ1-3	CASSSRGAHSGNTIYF	TGTGCCAGCAGCTCAAGGGGTGCCCACTCTGGAAACACCATATATTTT
.	.	TRBV29-1	TRBJ1-4	CSAYDEKLFF	TGCAGCGCCTACGATGAAAAACTGTTTTTT
.	.	TRBV7-2	TRBJ1-2	CASSSAGAGYGYTF	TGTGCCAGCAGCTCCGCGGGGGCGGGCTATGGCTACACCTTC
.	.	TRBV7-2	TRBJ2-1	CASSPESIKRSRPYNEQFF	TGTGCCAGCAGCCCCGAAAGTATTAAGCGGTCCCGCCCCTACAATGAGCAGTTCTTC
few	.	TRBV9	TRBJ1-2	CASTPKGGPTPNYGYTF	TGTGCCAGCACCCCAAAGGGGGGGCCCACCCCTAACTATGGCTACACCTTC
.	TRBD2	TRBV15	TRBJ2-1	CATSRALAGANEQFF	TGTGCCACCAGCAGAGCACTAGCGGGGGCTAATGAGCAGTTCTTC
.	.	TRBV7-9	TRBJ1-4	CASSLGTGDNEKLFF	TGTGCCAGCAGCTTAGGCACAGGCGATAATGAAAAACTGTTTTTT
.	TRBD1	TRBV9	TRBJ1-6	CASSLRDRSWSPLHF	TGTGCCAGCAGCCTCCGGGACAGAAGTTGGTCACCCCTCCACTTT
.	.	TRBV2	TRBJ1-2	CASSEGQQWYGYTF	TGTGCCAGCAGTGAAGGTCAACAATGGTATGGCTACACCTTC
.	.	TRBV5-1	TRBJ1-2	CASSLEYSKLYGYTF	TGCGCCAGCAGCTTGGAGTACTCAAAACTCTATGGCTACACCTTC
.	.	TRBV25-1	TRBJ2-2	CASSVSGITGELFF	TGTGCCAGCAGTGTATCAGGGATCACCGGGGAGCTGTTTTTT
.	TRBD1	TRBV3-1/TRBV3-2	TRBJ1-5	CASSPGGTGQPQHF	TGTGCCAGCAGCCCAGGGGGGACGGGTCAGCCCCAGCATTTT
.	.	TRBV5-1	TRBJ2-5	CASSLVEGETQYF	TGCGCCAGCAGCTTGGTTGAAGGGGAGACCCAGTACTTC
.	.	TRBV10-3	TRBJ1-5	CAISETRVHIGGYSNQPQHF	TGTGCCATCAGTGAGACCCGAGTCCATATTGGAGGGTATAGCAATCAGCCCCAGCATTTT
.	.	TRBV24-1	TRBJ2-3	CATSLEGSTDTQYF	TGTGCCACCAGTTTGGAGGGATCCACAGATACGCAGTATTTT
.	.	TRBV7-9	TRBJ1-2	CASSLYRASYGYTF	TGTGCCAGCAGCTTATACAGGGCCAGCTATGGCTACACCTTC
.	TRBD1	TRBV2	TRBJ1-5	CASSPRDRANQPQHF	TGTGCCAGCAGTCCCCGGGACAGGGCCAATCAGCCCCAGCATTTT
.	.	TRBV7-9	TRBJ1-1	CASSFGLLQTGYVEAFF	TGTGCCAGCAGCTTTGGGCTGCTACAGACGGGCTACGTTGAAGCTTTCTTT
.	.	TRBV29-1	TRBJ2-3	CSVDSSPDTQYF	TGCAGCGTTGATTCGAGCCCAGATACGCAGTATTTT
.	.	TRBV2	TRBJ1-1	CASSPRQERRTEAFF	TGTGCCAGCAGTCCTCGACAGGAAAGGCGCACTGAAGCTTTCTTT
.	TRBD1	TRBV27	TRBJ1-1	CASSLSAGGGEAFF	TGTGCCAGCAGTTTATCGGCAGGGGGCGGTGAAGCTTTCTTT
.	.	TRBV9	TRBJ2-7	CASSPTVRDYEQYF	TGTGCCAGCAGCCCGACGGTCCGAGACTACGAGCAGTACTTC
once	.	TRBV24-1	TRBJ2-7	CATSDLGDGEQYF	TGTGCCACCAGTGATTTGGGGGACGGCGAGCAGTACTTC
.	TRBD1	TRBV12-3/TRBV12-4	TRBJ2-7	CASSSWTGGEQYF	TGTGCCAGCAGCTCATGGACAGGGGGGGAGCAGTACTTC
.	TRBD1	TRBV7-8	TRBJ2-4	CASSSGQGKNIQYF	TGTGCCAGCAGCTCAGGACAGGGCAAAAACATTCAGTACTTC
.	.	TRBV4-3	TRBJ2-7	CASSQVRQSYEQYF	TGCGCCAGCAGCCAAGTTCGACAGTCCTACGAGCAGTACTTC